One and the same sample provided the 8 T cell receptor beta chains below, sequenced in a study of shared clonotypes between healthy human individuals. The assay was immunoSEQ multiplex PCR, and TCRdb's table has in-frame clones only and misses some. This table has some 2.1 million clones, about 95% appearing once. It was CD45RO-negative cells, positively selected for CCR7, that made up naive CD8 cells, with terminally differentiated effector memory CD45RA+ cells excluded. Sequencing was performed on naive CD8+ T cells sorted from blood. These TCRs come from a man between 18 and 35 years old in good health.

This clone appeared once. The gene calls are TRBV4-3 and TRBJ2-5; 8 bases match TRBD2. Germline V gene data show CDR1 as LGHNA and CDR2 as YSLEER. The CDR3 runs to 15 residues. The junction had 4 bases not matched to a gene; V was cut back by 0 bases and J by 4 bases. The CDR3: CASSQDLTSGETQYF. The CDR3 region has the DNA TGCGCCAGCAGCCAAGATTTAACTAGCGGAGAGACCCAGTACTTC.

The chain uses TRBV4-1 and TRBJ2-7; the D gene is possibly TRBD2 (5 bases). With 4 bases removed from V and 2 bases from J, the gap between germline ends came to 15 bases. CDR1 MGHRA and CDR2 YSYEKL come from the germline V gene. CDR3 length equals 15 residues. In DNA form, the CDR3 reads TGCGCCAGCAGCCCCCGGGCGCAGGAGGCCTACGAGCAGTACTTC. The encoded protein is CASSPRAQEAYEQYF.

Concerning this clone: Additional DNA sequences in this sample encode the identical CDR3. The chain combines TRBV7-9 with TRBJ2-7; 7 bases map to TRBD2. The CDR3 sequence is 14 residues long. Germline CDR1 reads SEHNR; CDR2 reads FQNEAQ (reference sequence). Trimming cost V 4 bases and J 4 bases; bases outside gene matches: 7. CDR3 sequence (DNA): TGTGCCAGCAGCTCTCCGGGAGGATCATACGAGCAGTACTTC. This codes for CASSSPGGSYEQYF. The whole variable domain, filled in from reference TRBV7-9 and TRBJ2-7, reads DTGVSQNPRHKITKRGQNVTFRCDPISEHNRLYWYRQTLGQGPEFLTYFQNEAQLEKSRLLSDRFSAERPKGSFSTLEIQRTEQGDSAMYLCASSSPGGSYEQYFGPGTRLTVT.

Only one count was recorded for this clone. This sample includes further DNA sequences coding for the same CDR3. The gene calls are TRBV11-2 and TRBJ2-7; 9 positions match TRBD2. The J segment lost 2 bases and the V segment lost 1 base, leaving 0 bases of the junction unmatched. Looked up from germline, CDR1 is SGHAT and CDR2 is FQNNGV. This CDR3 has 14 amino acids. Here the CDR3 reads CASSLGGRAYEQYF. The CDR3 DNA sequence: TGTGCCAGCAGCTTAGGCGGGAGGGCCTACGAGCAGTACTTC.

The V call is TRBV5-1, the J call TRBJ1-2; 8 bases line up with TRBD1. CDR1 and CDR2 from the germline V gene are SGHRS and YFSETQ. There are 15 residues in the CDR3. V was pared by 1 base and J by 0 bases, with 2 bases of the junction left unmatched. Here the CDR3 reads CASSLRTGSNYGYTF. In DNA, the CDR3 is TGCGCCAGCAGCTTGAGGACAGGGTCTAACTATGGCTACACCTTC.

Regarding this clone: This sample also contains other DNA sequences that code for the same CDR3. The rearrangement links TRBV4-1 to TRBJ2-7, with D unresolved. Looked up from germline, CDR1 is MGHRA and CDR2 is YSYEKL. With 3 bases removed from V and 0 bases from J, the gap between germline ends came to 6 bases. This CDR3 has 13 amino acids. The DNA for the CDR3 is TGCGCCAGCAGCCAGACCAACTCCTACGAGCAGTACTTC. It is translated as CASSQTNSYEQYF.

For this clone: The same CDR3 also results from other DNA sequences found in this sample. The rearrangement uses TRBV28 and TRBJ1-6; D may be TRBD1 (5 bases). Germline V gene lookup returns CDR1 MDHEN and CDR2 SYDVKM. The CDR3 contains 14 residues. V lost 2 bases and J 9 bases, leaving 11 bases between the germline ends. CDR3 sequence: CASSLTGDGSPLHF. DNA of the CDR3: TGTGCCAGCAGTTTAACGGGGGACGGTTCACCCCTCCACTTT.

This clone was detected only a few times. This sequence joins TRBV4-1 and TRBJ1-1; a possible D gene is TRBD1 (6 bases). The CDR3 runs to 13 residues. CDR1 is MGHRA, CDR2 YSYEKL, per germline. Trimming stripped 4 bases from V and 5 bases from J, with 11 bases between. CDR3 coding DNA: TGCGCCAGCAGCCCACGGAGGGGGACTGAAGCTTTCTTT. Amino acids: CASSPRRGTEAFF.